This paragraph reports one T cell receptor beta chain. This sample was included in a study of blood T cell repertoires in COVID-19. Study as a whole: Whether acute or convalescent, the COVID-19 samples came from the United States, Italy and Spain.

Participant age was about 18 to 89 years, and participants resided in 20 to 30 US areas. The study assigned cohorts using participant-reported clinical history. Clones were sequenced by immunoSEQ multiplex PCR, and TCRdb holds only the in-frame ones, with some missing. The data show about 270,000 clones, around 86% seen once. CDR3 length: 12 residues. The sequencing sample was made of PBMCs or T cells enriched from blood (not recorded which). This clonotype originated in a man aged 18 to 35 who had recovered from COVID-19. This rearrangement joins TRBV21-1 to TRBJ2-5; the table's D call of TRBD2 was not tested on the DNA. TRBV21-1 constitutes a pseudogene. CDR3 DNA: TGTGCCAGCAGCAGGTGGAGGGAGACCCAGTACTTC. It yields the protein CASSRWRETQYF.